The clone carrying this T cell receptor (beta chain) occurred many times. Its antigen is still unknown. Samples came from axillary lymph nodes draining the breast cancer. This record comes from a study of breast tumors, draining lymph nodes, adjacent tissues. Study findings and constraints: Tumor TCR diversity was below lymph nodes but above nontumor tissue.

TCRdb redid the calling of the multiplex PCR reads with MiXCR, one entry per CDR3 protein. The sample lists approximately 130,000 distinct CDR3 sequences, approximately 21% occurring once. Germline V gene sequence: CDR1 DFQATT, CDR2 SNEGSKA (reference sequence). The V and J ends lost 5 bases and 10 bases respectively, with 18 bases between them. The CDR3 runs 13 residues. The receptor was derived from a female donor with breast cancer. Some clones in this sample may be carry-over from other donors' samples. This chain uses TRBV20-1 with TRBJ2-1; TRBD2 is a possible D gene (6 bases). Sequencing was done on a sample of axillary lymph node tissue. The CDR3 coding sequence is TGCAGTGCTGGCCACGGCGGGGCCAGAGAGCAGTTCTTC. Residues: CSAGHGGAREQFF.